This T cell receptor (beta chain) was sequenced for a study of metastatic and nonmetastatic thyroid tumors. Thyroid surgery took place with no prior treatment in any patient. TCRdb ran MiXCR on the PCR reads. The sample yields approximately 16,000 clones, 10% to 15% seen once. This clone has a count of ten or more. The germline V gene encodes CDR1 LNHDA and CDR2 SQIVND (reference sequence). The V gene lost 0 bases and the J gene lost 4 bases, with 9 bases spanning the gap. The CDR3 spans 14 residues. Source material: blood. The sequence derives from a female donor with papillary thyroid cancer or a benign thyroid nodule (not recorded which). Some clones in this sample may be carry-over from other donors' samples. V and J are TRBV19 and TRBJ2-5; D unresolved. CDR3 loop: CASSIDWERETQYF. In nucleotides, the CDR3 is TGTGCCAGTAGTATAGATTGGGAACGAGAGACCCAGTACTTC.